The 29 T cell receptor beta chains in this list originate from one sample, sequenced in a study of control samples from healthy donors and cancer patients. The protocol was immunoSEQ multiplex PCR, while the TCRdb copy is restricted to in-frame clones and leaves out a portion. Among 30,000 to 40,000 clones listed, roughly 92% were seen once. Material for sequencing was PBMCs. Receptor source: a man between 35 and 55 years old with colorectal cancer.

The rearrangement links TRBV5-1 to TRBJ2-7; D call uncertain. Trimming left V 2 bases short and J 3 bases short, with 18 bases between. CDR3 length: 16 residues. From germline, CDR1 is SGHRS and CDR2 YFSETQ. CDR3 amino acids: CASSLETSIGIYEQYF. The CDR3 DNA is TGCGCCAGCAGCTTAGAAACAAGTATAGGAATCTACGAGCAGTACTTC.

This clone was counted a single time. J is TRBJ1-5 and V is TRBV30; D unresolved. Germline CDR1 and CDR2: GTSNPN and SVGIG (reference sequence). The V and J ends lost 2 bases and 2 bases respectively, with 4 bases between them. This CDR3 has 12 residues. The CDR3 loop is CAWSIGNQPQHF. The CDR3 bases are TGTGCCTGGAGTATAGGCAATCAGCCCCAGCATTTT.

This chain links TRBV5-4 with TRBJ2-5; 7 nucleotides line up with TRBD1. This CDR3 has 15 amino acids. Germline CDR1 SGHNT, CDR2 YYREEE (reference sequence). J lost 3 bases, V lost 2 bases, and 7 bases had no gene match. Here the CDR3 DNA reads TGTGCCAGCAGCTTACAAGCGACAGGGAAAGAGACCCAGTACTTC. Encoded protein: CASSLQATGKETQYF. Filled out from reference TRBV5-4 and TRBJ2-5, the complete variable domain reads ETGVTQSPTHLIKTRGQQVTLRCSSQSGHNTVSWYQQALGQGPQFIFQYYREEENGRGNFPPRFSGLQFPNYSSELNVNALELDDSALYLCASSLQATGKETQYFGPGTRLLVL.

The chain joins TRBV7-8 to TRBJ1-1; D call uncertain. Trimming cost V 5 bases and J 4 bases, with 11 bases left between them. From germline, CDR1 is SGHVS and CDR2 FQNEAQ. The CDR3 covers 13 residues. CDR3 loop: CASSPRRLTEAFF. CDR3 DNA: TGTGCCAGCAGCCCCCGGCGACTCACTGAAGCTTTCTTT. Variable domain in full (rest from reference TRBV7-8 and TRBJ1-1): GAGVSQSPRYKVAKRGQDVALRCDPISGHVSLFWYQQALGQGPEFLTYFQNEAQLDKSGLPSDRFFAERPEGSVSTLKIQRTQQEDSAVYLCASSPRRLTEAFFGQGTRLTVV.

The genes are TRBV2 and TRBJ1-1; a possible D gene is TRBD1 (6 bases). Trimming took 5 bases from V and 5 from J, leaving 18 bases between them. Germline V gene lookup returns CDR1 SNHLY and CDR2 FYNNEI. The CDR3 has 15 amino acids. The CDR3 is CASSKGWGGGTEAFF. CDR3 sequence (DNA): TGTGCCAGCAGTAAGGGCTGGGGAGGGGGGACTGAAGCTTTCTTT.

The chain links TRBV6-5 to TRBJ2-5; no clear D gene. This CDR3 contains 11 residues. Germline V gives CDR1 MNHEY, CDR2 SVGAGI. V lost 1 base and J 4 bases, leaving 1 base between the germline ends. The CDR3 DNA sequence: TGTGCCAGCAGTTACTTAGAGACCCAGTACTTC. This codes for CASSYLETQYF.

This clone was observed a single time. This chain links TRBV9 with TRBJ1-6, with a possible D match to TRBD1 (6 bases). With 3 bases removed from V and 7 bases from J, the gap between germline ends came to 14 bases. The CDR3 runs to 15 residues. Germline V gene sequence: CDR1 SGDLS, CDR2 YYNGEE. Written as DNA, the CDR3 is TGTGCCAGCAGCGGAGCGACAGGACCGAATTCACCCCTCCACTTT. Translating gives CASSGATGPNSPLHF.

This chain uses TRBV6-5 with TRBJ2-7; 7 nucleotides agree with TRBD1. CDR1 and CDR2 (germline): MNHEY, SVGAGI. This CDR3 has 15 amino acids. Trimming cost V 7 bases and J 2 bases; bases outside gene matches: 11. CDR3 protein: CASKLQGTLTYEQYF. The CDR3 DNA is TGTGCCAGCAAATTACAGGGGACCCTTACCTACGAGCAGTACTTC.

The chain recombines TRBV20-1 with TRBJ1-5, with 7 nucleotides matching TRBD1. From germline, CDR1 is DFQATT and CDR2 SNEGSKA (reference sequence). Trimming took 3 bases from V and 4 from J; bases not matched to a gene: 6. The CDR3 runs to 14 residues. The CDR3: CSASWTGENQPQHF. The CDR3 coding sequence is TGCAGTGCTAGTTGGACAGGAGAGAATCAGCCCCAGCATTTT.

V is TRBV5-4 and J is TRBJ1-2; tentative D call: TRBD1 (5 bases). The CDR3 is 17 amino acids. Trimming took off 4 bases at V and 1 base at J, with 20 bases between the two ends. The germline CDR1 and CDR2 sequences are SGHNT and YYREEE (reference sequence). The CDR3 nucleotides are TGTGCCAGCAGCCTGGGGGTAACTCATAACATTAACTATGGCTACACCTTC. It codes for CASSLGVTHNINYGYTF.

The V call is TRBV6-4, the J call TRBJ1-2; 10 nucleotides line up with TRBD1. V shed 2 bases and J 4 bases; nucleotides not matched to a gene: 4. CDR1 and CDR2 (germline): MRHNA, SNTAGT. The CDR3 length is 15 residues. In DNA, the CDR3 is TGTGCCAGCAGTGACAGACAGGGGGCTGGCTATGGCTACACCTTC. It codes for CASSDRQGAGYGYTF.

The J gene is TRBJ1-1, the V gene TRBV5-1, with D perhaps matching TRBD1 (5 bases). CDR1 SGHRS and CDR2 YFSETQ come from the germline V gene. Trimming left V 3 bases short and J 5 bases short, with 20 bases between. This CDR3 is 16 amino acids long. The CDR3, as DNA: TGCGCCAGCAGCTCCGGGTCGGGGCGGGAGGGGACTGAAGCTTTCTTT. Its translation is CASSSGSGREGTEAFF.

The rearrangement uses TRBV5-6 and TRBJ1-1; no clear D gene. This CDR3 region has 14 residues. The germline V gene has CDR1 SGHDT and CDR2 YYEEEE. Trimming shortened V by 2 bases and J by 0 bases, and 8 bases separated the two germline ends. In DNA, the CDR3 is TGTGCCAGCAGCTTCCCGATCATGAACACTGAAGCTTTCTTT. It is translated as CASSFPIMNTEAFF.

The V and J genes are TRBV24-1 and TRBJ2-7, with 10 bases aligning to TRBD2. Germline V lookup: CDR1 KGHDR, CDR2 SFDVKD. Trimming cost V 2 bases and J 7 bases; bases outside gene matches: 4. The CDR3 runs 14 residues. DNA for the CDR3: TGTGCCACCAGTGATTCTAGCGGGGGCGGTGAGCAGTACTTC. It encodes CATSDSSGGGEQYF.

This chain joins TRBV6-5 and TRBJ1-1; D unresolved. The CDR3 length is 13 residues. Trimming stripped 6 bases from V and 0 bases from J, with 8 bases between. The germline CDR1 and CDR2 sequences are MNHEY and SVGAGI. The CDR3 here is CASSVQLNTEAFF. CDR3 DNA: TGTGCCAGCAGCGTACAGCTGAACACTGAAGCTTTCTTT.

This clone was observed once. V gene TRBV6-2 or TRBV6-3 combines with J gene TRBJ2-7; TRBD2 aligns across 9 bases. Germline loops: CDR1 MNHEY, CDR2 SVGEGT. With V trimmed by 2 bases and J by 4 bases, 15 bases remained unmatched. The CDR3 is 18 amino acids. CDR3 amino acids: CASSYGFLASGAQYEQYF. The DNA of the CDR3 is TGTGCCAGCAGTTACGGCTTTCTCGCTAGCGGGGCCCAATACGAGCAGTACTTC.

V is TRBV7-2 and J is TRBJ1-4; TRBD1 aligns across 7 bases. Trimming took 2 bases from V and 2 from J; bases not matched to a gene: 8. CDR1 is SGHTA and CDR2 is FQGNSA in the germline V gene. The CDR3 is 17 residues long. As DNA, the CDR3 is TGTGCCAGCAGCTTACTGAGGGGGCAGGGGACTAATGAAAAACTGTTTTTT. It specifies CASSLLRGQGTNEKLFF.

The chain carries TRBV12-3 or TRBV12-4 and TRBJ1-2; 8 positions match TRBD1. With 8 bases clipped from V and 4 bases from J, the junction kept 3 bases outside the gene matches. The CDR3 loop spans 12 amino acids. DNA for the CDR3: TGTGCCAGCCAGGGGGCAGGCTATGGCTACACCTTC. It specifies CASQGAGYGYTF.

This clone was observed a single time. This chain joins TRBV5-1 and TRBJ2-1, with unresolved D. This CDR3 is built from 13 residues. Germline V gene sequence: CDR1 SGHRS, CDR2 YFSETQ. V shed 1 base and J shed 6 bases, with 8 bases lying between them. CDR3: CASSLPQINEQFF. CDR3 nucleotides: TGCGCCAGCAGCTTGCCCCAGATCAATGAGCAGTTCTTC.

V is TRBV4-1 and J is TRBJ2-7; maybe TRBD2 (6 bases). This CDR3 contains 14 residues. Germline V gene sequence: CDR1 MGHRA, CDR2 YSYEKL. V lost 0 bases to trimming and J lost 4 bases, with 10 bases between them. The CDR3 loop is CASSQDRRGYEQYF. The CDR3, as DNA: TGCGCCAGCAGCCAAGATCGGCGGGGATACGAGCAGTACTTC.

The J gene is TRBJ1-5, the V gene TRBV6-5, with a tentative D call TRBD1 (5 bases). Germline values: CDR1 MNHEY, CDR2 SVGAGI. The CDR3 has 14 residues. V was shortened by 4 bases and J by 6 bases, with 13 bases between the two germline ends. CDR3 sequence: CASSFTRGSQPQHF. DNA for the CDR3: TGTGCCAGCAGTTTTACAAGGGGAAGTCAGCCCCAGCATTTT.

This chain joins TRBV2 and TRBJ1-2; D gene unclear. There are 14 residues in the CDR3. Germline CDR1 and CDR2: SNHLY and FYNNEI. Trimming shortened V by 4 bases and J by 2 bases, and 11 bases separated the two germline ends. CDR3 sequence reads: CASSAAANNYGYTF. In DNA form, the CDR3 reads TGTGCCAGCAGTGCGGCAGCTAACAACTATGGCTACACCTTC.

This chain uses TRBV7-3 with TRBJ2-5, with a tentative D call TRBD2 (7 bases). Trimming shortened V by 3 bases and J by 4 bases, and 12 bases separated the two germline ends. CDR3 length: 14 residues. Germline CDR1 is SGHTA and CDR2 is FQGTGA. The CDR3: CASSFGGARETQYF. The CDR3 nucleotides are TGTGCCAGCAGCTTTGGGGGGGCGAGAGAGACCCAGTACTTC.

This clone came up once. The CDR3 region has the DNA TGTGCCAGCAGTTACGGGGGGGGCTCCTACAATGAGCAGTTCTTC. Translating it yields CASSYGGGSYNEQFF. The chain couples TRBV6-6 to TRBJ2-1, with 7 bases that match TRBD2. The CDR3 is made up of 15 amino acids. The germline CDR1 and CDR2 sequences are MNHNY and SVGAGI (reference sequence). V lost 2 bases and J lost 0; bases outside the gene matches: 1.

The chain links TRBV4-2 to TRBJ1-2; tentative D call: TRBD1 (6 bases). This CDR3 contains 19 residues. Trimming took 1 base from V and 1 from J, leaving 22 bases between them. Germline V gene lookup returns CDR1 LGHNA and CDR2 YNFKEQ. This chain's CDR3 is CASSQVKYKEQGGNYGYTF. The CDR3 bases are TGTGCCAGCAGCCAAGTTAAGTACAAAGAACAAGGGGGTAACTATGGCTACACCTTC.

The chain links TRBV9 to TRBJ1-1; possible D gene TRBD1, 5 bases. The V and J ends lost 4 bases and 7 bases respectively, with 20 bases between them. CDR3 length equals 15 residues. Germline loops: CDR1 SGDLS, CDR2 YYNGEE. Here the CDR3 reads CASSPWTLGTGEAFF. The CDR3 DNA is TGTGCCAGCAGCCCCTGGACACTAGGGACCGGTGAAGCTTTCTTT.

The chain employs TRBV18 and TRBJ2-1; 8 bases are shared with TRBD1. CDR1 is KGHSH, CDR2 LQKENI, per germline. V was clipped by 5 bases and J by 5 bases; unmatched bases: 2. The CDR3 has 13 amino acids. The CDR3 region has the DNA TGTGCCAGCTCAATGGGACAGGACAATGAGCAGTTCTTC. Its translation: CASSMGQDNEQFF.

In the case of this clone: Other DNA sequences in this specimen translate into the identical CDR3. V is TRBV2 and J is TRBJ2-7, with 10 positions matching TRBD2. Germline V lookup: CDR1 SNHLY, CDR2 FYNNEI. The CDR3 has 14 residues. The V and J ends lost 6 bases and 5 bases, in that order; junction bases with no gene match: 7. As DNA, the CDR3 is TGTGCCAGCAGGGATAGCGGGGGGCGGGACGAGCAGTACTTC. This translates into CASRDSGGRDEQYF.

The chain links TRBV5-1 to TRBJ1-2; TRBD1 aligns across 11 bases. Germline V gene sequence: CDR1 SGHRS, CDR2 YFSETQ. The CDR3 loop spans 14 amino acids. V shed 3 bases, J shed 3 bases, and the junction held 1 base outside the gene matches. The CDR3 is CASSSDRGHYGYTF. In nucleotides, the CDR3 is TGCGCCAGCAGCTCGGACAGGGGGCACTATGGCTACACCTTC.